These T cell receptor beta chains were read from a single sample in a study of blood T cells in healthy people across ages. One entry per CDR3 protein results from TCRdb running MiXCR on the 5' RACE reads. The sample contains some 920,000 distinct CDR3 sequences, just over 50% of which appear only once. The sample taken for sequencing was blood. The origin of the receptors is a woman between 55 and 75 years old in good health. The CDR3 runs from the conserved cysteine through the conserved F or W. D genes are given only for firm matches. The listing skips clone size in some rows; elsewhere it reads once, few, many or a size class.

abundance	v_gene	d_gene	j_gene	CDR3nt	CDR3aa
.	TRBV7-9	TRBD2	TRBJ2-1	TGTGCCAGCAGTCCGGGACTATTCAATGAGCAGTTCTTC	CASSPGLFNEQFF
.	TRBV7-9	TRBD1	TRBJ1-1	TGTGCCAGCAGCCAAGAAGGGGGCCGCGGGGGGACTGAAGCTTTCTTT	CASSQEGGRGGTEAFF
.	TRBV6-2/TRBV6-3	.	TRBJ2-5	TGTGCCAGCAGTTACTCGTTGGGGAGAGTCCAGTACTTC	CASSYSLGRVQYF
few	TRBV12-3/TRBV12-4	TRBD1	TRBJ2-5	TGTGCCAGCAGCCAAGGGGGCGAGGTGATGGAGACCCAGTACTTC	CASSQGGEVMETQYF
few	TRBV5-5	.	TRBJ2-3	TGTGCCAGCAGCTTGACACTAGCCGGGACAGATACGCAGTATTTT	CASSLTLAGTDTQYF
few	TRBV6-5	TRBD1	TRBJ1-6	TGTGCCAGCAGTCGCCCCGGGACAGGGAATTCACCCCTCCACTTT	CASSRPGTGNSPLHF
.	TRBV20-1	.	TRBJ1-2	TGCAGTGCTAGAGTCACGAGATTAAGTAGCGGCTACACCTTC	CSARVTRLSSGYTF
.	TRBV10-3	.	TRBJ2-1	TGTGCCATCAGCTCGGATACAAATGAGCAGTTCTTC	CAISSDTNEQFF
.	TRBV7-2	TRBD2	TRBJ2-7	TGTGCCAGCAGCTTAGACCTACAAATCGCGGGAGGGCGCGAGCAGTACTTC	CASSLDLQIAGGREQYF
.	TRBV4-1	.	TRBJ2-7	TGCGCCAGCAGCCAAGTCATCATAGGCGAGCAGTACTTC	CASSQVIIGEQYF
.	TRBV27	.	TRBJ1-2	TGTGCCAGCAGTTTAAGGCTGGAATCCTATGGCTACACCTTC	CASSLRLESYGYTF
.	TRBV7-8	.	TRBJ2-2	TGTGCCAGCAGCTTATTTCTAGGGGATTGGGACACCGGGGAGCTGTTTTTT	CASSLFLGDWDTGELFF
.	TRBV20-1	.	TRBJ2-7	TGCAATGCTAGAATATCGGCTGAGCAGTACTTC	CNARISAEQYF
.	TRBV6-6	TRBD1	TRBJ2-1	TGTGCCAGCAGTTACTCGGGGACAGGTTACAATGAGCAGTTCTTC	CASSYSGTGYNEQFF
.	TRBV6-2/TRBV6-3	.	TRBJ2-1	TGTGCCAGCAGTTACTCTTATGAGCAGTTCTTC	CASSYSYEQFF
.	TRBV12-3/TRBV12-4	TRBD1	TRBJ1-1	TGTGCCAGCAGTTTTAGGACAGGTGAAGCTTTCTTT	CASSFRTGEAFF
.	TRBV7-9	.	TRBJ1-6	TGTGCCAGCAGCCTCCGGGACATCGGGGCTGGTTCACCCCTCCACTTT	CASSLRDIGAGSPLHF
.	TRBV7-9	.	TRBJ2-1	TGTGCCAGCAGCTTTGAGCTAGTCATTGATGAGCAGTTCTTC	CASSFELVIDEQFF
few	TRBV4-1	.	TRBJ2-7	TGCGCCAGCAGCCAAGATCTGTCCGGGGGCGCCTACGAGCAGTACTTC	CASSQDLSGGAYEQYF
.	TRBV27	.	TRBJ2-3	TGTGCCAGCAGTTCTGAGGCCCGCACAGATACGCAGTATTTT	CASSSEARTDTQYF
.	TRBV6-5	.	TRBJ2-5	TGTGCCAGCAGTTACCGGGGACACTTACAGGAGACCCAGTACTTC	CASSYRGHLQETQYF
few	TRBV6-6	TRBD1	TRBJ2-7	TGTGCCAGCAGTTACCAGGGACAGCCTTACGAGCAGTACTTC	CASSYQGQPYEQYF
.	TRBV6-5	TRBD2	TRBJ2-7	TGTGCCAGCACAATGCGGCTAGCGGGAGGTGAGCAGTACTTC	CASTMRLAGGEQYF
.	TRBV12-3/TRBV12-4	TRBD2	TRBJ2-7	TGTGCCAGCAGCCCGATGACTAGCGGGAGCGTCTACGAGCAGTACTTC	CASSPMTSGSVYEQYF
few	TRBV28	.	TRBJ2-1	TGTGCCAGCAGAACAGGACGAATCAGGGGCTCCTACAATGAGCAGTTCTTC	CASRTGRIRGSYNEQFF
.	TRBV18	.	TRBJ2-7	TGTGCCAGCTCACCAATGAGGGACGGAGATTTCGAGCAGTACTTC	CASSPMRDGDFEQYF
.	TRBV27	TRBD1	TRBJ2-5	TGTGCCAGCAGCACGTGGCAGGGGGTCAAAGAGACCCAGTACTTC	CASSTWQGVKETQYF
.	TRBV30	.	TRBJ2-7	TGTGCCTCGGGCCGGGTCTCCTACGAGCAGTACTTC	CASGRVSYEQYF
.	TRBV4-2	.	TRBJ1-1	TGTGCCAGCAGCCAGTTACGCGGGGGAGTGAACACTGAAGCTTTCTTT	CASSQLRGGVNTEAFF
.	TRBV7-6	.	TRBJ2-3	TGTGCCAGCAGCTTAGCGCCGAGGGGTGCAGATACGCAGTATTTT	CASSLAPRGADTQYF
.	TRBV20-1	.	TRBJ2-1	TGCAGTGCACCTCCGGGATATTCCTACAATGAGCAGTTCTTC	CSAPPGYSYNEQFF
few	TRBV6-2/TRBV6-3	.	TRBJ1-2	TGTGCCAGCACCCTTGAGGGATCGCGGGGCTACACCTTC	CASTLEGSRGYTF
few	TRBV6-5	.	TRBJ2-1	TGTGCCAGCAGTTACGGACAGATAGGGGTTAATGAGCAGTTCTTC	CASSYGQIGVNEQFF
few	TRBV3-1	.	TRBJ2-7	TGTGCCAGCAGCCAAGACTTTAGTCTCCTCTACGAGCAGTACTTC	CASSQDFSLLYEQYF
few	TRBV4-3	TRBD2	TRBJ2-4	TGCGCCAGCAGCCAACAGCGGGATGTGGTCATTCAGTACTTC	CASSQQRDVVIQYF
.	TRBV7-8	TRBD2	TRBJ2-3	TGTGCCAGCAGCTTCACTAGCGGGAGGGCCGGGAACACAGATACGCAGTATTTT	CASSFTSGRAGNTDTQYF
.	TRBV7-2	TRBD2	TRBJ2-3	TGTGCCAGCAGCTTAGCGGCGGGAGTTCGAACAGATACGCAGTATTTT	CASSLAAGVRTDTQYF